The present T cell receptor (beta chain) was sequenced within a study of response to subunit inactivated influenza vaccine. This clonotype was counted a few times. What it binds is not known. TCRdb processed the RT-PCR reads anew with MiXCR; each CDR3 protein has one entry. The sample carries about 650,000 distinct CDR3 sequences, roughly 15% recorded once. Findings of the study overall: The authors suggested that few new T cells are recruited per seasonal influenza vaccination.

The CDR3 contains 14 residues. Germline V gene lookup returns CDR1 SNHLY and CDR2 FYNNEI. J was trimmed by 5 bases and V by 6 bases; bases with no gene match: 8. Specimen: PBMCs from blood, collected less than 15 days before vaccination. The TCR was taken from a man aged 50 to 59 who received an inactivated influenza vaccine. This chain links TRBV2 with TRBJ2-5; 8 bases align to TRBD2. CDR3 in DNA: TGTGCCAGCAGGGTAGCGGGATCGATGGAGACCCAGTACTTC. Its protein product is CASRVAGSMETQYF.